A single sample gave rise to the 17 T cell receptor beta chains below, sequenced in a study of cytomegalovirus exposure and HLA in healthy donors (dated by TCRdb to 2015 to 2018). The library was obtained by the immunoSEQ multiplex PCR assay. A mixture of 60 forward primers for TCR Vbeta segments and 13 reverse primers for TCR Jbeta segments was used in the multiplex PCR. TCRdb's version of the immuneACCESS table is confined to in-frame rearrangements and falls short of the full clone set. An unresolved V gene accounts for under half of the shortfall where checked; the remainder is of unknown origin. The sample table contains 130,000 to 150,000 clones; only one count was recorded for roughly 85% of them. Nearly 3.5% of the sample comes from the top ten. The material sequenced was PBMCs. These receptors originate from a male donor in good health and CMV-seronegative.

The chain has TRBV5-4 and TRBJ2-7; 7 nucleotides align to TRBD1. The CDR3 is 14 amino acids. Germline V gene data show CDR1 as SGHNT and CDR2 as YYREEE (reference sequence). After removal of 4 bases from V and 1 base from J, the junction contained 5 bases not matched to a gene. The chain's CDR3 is CASSPRQGSYEQYF. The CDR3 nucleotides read TGTGCCAGCAGCCCAAGACAGGGATCCTACGAGCAGTACTTC. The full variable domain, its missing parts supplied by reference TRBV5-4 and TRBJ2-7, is ETGVTQSPTHLIKTRGQQVTLRCSSQSGHNTVSWYQQALGQGPQFIFQYYREEENGRGNFPPRFSGLQFPNYSSELNVNALELDDSALYLCASSPRQGSYEQYFGPGTRLTVT.

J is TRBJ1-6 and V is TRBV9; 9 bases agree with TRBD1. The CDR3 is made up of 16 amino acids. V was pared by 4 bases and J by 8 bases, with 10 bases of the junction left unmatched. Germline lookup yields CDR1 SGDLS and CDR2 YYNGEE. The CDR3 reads CASSPNRGHMDSPLHF. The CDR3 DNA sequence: TGTGCCAGCAGCCCTAACAGGGGGCACATGGATTCACCCCTCCACTTT.

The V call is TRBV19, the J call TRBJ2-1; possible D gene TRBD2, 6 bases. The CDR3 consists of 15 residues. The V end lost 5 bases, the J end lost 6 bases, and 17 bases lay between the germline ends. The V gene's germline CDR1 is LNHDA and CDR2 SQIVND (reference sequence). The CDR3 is CASSSLTSSRNEQFF. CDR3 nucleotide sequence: TGTGCCAGTAGTTCCTTGACTAGTTCGCGCAATGAGCAGTTCTTC.

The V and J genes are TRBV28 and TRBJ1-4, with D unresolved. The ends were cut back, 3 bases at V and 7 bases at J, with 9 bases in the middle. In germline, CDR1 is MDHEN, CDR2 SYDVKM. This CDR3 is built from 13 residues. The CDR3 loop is CASSFLGVEKLFF. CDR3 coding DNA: TGTGCCAGCAGTTTTTTGGGAGTTGAAAAACTGTTTTTT.

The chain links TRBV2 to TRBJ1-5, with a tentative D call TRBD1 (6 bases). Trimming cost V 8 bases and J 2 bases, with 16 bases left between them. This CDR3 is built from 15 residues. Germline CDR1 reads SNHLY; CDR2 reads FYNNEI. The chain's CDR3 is CASLRGYRGNQPQHF. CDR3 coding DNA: TGTGCCAGCCTGAGGGGGTATCGAGGCAATCAGCCCCAGCATTTT.

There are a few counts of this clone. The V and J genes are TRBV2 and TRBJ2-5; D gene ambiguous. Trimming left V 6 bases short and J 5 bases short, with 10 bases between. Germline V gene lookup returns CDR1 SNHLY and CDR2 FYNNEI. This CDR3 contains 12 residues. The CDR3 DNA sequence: TGTGCCAGCAGGAGGATTTTGGAGACCCAGTACTTC. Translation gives CASRRILETQYF.

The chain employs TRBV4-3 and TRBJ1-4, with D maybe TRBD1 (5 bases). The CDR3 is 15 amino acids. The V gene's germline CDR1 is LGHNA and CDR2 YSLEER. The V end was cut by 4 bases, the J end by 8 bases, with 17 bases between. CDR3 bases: TGCGCCAGCAGCCCCCTTGGGGGGGATGGAGAAAAACTGTTTTTT. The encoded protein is CASSPLGGDGEKLFF.

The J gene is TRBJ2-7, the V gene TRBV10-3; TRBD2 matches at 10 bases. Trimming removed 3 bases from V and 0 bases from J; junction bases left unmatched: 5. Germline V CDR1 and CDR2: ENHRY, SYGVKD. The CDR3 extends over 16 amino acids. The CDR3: CAISDQREGPSYEQYF. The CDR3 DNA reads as TGTGCCATCAGTGACCAGCGGGAGGGACCCTCCTACGAGCAGTACTTC.

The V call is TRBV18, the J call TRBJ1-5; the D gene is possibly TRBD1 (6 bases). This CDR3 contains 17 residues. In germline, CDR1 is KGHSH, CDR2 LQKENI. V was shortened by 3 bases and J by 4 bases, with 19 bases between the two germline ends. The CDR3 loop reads CASSPARQAAANQPQHF. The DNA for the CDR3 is TGTGCCAGCTCACCCGCCAGACAGGCGGCGGCAAATCAGCCCCAGCATTTT.

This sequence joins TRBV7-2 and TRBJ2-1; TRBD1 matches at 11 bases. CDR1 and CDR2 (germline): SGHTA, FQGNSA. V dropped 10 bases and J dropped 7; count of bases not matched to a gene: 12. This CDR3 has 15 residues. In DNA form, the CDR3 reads TGTGCCATACGAGGGGGGACAGGGGGTTTAAATGAGCAGTTCTTC. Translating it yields CAIRGGTGGLNEQFF.

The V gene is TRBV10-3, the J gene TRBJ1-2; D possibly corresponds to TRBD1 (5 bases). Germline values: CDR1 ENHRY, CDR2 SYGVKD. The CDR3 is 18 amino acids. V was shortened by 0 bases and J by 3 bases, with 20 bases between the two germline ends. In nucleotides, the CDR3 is TGTGCCATCAGTGAGTCTATTAGGCGGACGGTCAGGGACTATGGCTACACCTTC. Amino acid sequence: CAISESIRRTVRDYGYTF.

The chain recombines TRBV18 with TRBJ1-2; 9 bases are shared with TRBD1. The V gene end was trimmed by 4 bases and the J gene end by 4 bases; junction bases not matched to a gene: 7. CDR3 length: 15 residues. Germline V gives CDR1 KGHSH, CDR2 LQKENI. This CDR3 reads CASSQPDRGTYGYTF. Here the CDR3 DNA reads TGTGCCAGCTCACAGCCGGACAGGGGTACCTATGGCTACACCTTC.

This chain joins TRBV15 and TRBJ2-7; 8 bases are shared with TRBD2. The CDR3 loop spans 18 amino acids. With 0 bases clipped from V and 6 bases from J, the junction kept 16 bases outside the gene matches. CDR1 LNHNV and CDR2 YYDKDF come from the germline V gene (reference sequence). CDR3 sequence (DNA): TGTGCCACCAGCAGAGATTTGACGGGGACTAGGAGGGGCCGCGAGCAGTACTTC. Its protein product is CATSRDLTGTRRGREQYF.

CDR3 sequence reads: CASSFGAGNTEAFF. The DNA of the CDR3 is TGTGCCAGCAGTTTTGGTGCAGGGAACACTGAAGCTTTCTTT. This chain uses TRBV28 with TRBJ1-1; D not certain. The germline V and J ends were trimmed by 3 bases and 1 base, with 9 bases remaining between them. The germline V gene has CDR1 MDHEN and CDR2 SYDVKM. There are 14 residues in the CDR3.

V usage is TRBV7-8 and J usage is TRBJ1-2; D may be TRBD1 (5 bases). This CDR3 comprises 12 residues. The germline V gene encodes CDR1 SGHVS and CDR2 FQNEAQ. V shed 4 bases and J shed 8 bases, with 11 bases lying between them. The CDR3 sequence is CASSWGEAGYTF. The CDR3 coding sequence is TGTGCCAGCAGCTGGGGGGAGGCAGGCTACACCTTC.

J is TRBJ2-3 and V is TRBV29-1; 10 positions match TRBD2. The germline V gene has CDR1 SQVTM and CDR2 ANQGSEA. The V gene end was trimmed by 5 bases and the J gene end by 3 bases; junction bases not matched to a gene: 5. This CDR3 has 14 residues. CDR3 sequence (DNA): TGCAGCGTTTCAACTAGCGGGAATACAGATACGCAGTATTTT. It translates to CSVSTSGNTDTQYF.

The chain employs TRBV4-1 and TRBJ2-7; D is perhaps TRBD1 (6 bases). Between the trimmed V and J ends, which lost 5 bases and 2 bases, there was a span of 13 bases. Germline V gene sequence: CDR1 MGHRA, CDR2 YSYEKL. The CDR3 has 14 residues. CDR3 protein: CASSNQQGAYEQYF. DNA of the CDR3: TGCGCCAGCAGCAATCAACAGGGAGCCTACGAGCAGTACTTC.